This entry lists 23 T cell receptor beta chains sequenced from one sample in a study of T cells expressing NK-cell markers. TCRdb re-called the 5' RACE reads; every CDR3 protein appears as one record, without DNA. The sample data list some 460,000 distinct CDR3 sequences. Sequencing input: blood T cells: a sorted CD56 or NKG2C T cell subset, CD4+ or CD8+ T cells, or bulk PBMC T cells (not recorded which). All receptors derive from a woman aged 45-59 years in good health.

This chain's CDR3 is CSAYGRNEKLFF. The J gene is TRBJ1-4, the V gene TRBV20-1. Per germline, CDR1 DFQATT and CDR2 SNEGSKA (reference sequence). The CDR3 is 12 amino acids.

This rearrangement joins TRBV20-1 to TRBJ2-2. Germline CDR1 and CDR2: DFQATT and SNEGSKA (reference sequence). The CDR3 extends over 14 amino acids. The CDR3 is CSASGRKNTGELFF.

V usage is TRBV5-4 and J usage is TRBJ1-6; the TRBD1 assignment by TCRdb is unverifiable without DNA. The CDR3 consists of 15 residues. Germline CDR1 SGHNT, CDR2 YYREEE (reference sequence). Here the CDR3 reads CASSLRTGNNSPLHF.

The chain is built from TRBV15 and TRBJ1-1; TCRdb gives TRBD1 as the D gene, but with no DNA this cannot be confirmed. CDR3 length: 15 residues. Germline CDR1 LNHNV, CDR2 YYDKDF (reference sequence). This CDR3 reads CATSRTRDLHGVAFF.

This sequence joins TRBV6-5 and TRBJ1-1; the D call of TRBD1 rests on TCRdb alone, since no DNA is present to check it. This CDR3 has 14 residues. The germline V gene has CDR1 MNHEY and CDR2 SVGAGI. CDR3 sequence: CASIGAGGRTEAFF.

The V gene is TRBV19, the J gene TRBJ2-1; the D gene TCRdb calls, TRBD2, cannot be checked with no DNA. CDR3 length: 15 amino acids. Germline V gives CDR1 LNHDA, CDR2 SQIVND (reference sequence). CDR3 residues: CASSGNSGIYNEQFF.

CDR3 region: CASSAGTLYDEQYF. The chain couples TRBV5-1 to TRBJ2-7; no DNA is available, so the TRBD1 call from TCRdb remains unchecked. CDR3 length: 14 residues. CDR1 SGHRS and CDR2 YFSETQ come from the germline V gene.

The chain uses TRBV12-3 or TRBV12-4 and TRBJ2-1; TCRdb lists TRBD2, though no DNA is available to test this call. The CDR3 extends over 17 amino acids. Here the CDR3 reads CASSLGRGLAKNNEQFF.

This chain joins TRBV5-1 and TRBJ1-3; TCRdb lists TRBD1, though no DNA is available to test this call. CDR1 and CDR2 (germline): SGHRS, YFSETQ. This CDR3 comprises 15 residues. CDR3 sequence: CASSLAGGTGNTIYF.

This chain connects TRBV11-2 to TRBJ1-4; the TRBD1 assignment by TCRdb is unverifiable without DNA. The germline CDR1 and CDR2 sequences are SGHAT and FQNNGV. This CDR3 has 15 residues. CDR3 amino acids: CASSPGRDRDWKLFF.

The V call is TRBV3-1, the J call TRBJ1-5; the D call from TCRdb, TRBD1, cannot be confirmed without DNA. CDR3 length: 15 residues. In germline, CDR1 is LGHDT, CDR2 YNNKEL (reference sequence). The CDR3 protein is CASSQDATRGQPQHF.

This sequence joins TRBV11-1 and TRBJ2-7; the TCRdb D gene call, TRBD2, has no DNA to confirm it. The germline gives CDR1 SGHAT, CDR2 FQDESV (reference sequence). This CDR3 comprises 17 residues. CDR3 amino acids: CASSLLPSAGGPYEQYF.

The rearrangement uses TRBV9 and TRBJ2-1; as DNA is missing, the TRBD1 call by TCRdb cannot be tested. From germline, CDR1 is SGDLS and CDR2 YYNGEE. The CDR3 runs 13 residues. This CDR3 reads CASSVGVGGSPFF. Full variable domain (rest looked up from reference TRBV9 and TRBJ2-1): DSGVTQTPKHLITATGQRVTLRCSPRSGDLSVYWYQQSLDQGLQFLIQYYNGEERAKGNILERFSAQQFPDLHSELNLSSLELGDSALYFCASSVGVGGSPFFGPGTRLTVL.

The chain carries TRBV30 and TRBJ2-2. CDR3 length: 14 amino acids. Germline lookup yields CDR1 GTSNPN and CDR2 SVGIG (reference sequence). The CDR3 loop reads CAWSEVVSTGELFF.

This chain joins TRBV10-3 and TRBJ2-7; lacking DNA, the TRBD2 call made by TCRdb goes unchecked. CDR1 is ENHRY and CDR2 is SYGVKD in the germline V gene. The CDR3 is 16 amino acids. CDR3: CAISDDGTSRTYEQYF.

V gene TRBV12-3 or TRBV12-4 combines with J gene TRBJ2-7. This CDR3 spans 12 amino acids. This chain's CDR3 is CASSPSYYEQYF.

This chain uses TRBV3-1 with TRBJ1-3; TCRdb calls TRBD1, which cannot be checked without DNA. Per germline, CDR1 LGHDT and CDR2 YNNKEL (reference sequence). This CDR3 is 14 amino acids long. The chain's CDR3 is CASRRPWDGNTIYF.

This rearrangement joins TRBV20-1 to TRBJ2-5; the D call of TRBD2 rests on TCRdb alone, since no DNA is present to check it. Germline values: CDR1 DFQATT, CDR2 SNEGSKA (reference sequence). This CDR3 is 15 amino acids long. The CDR3 is CSASLSGPKGETQYF.

V usage is TRBV6-5 and J usage is TRBJ1-1; TCRdb's D gene call, TRBD1, goes unchecked for lack of DNA. The CDR3 contains 13 residues. The V gene's germline CDR1 is MNHEY and CDR2 SVGAGI. CDR3 sequence: CASSYGRDSSAFF.

The V call is TRBV5-6, the J call TRBJ2-7; TCRdb's assignment of TRBD1 cannot be checked, as there is no DNA. Germline V CDR1 and CDR2: SGHDT, YYEEEE. This CDR3 comprises 13 residues. CDR3 sequence: CASRRGQSYEQYF.

CDR3: CATGGLTGELFF. This rearrangement joins TRBV24-1 to TRBJ2-2; no DNA is available, so the TRBD1 call from TCRdb remains unchecked. This CDR3 has 12 residues. Looked up from germline, CDR1 is KGHDR and CDR2 is SFDVKD.

J is TRBJ2-1 and V is TRBV20-1; lacking DNA, the TRBD2 call made by TCRdb goes unchecked. Germline assignment: CDR1 DFQATT and CDR2 SNEGSKA (reference sequence). The length of the CDR3 is 15 residues. The CDR3 here is CSASGTSGSLNEQFF.

The chain recombines TRBV20-1 with TRBJ1-2; the TRBD1 assignment by TCRdb is unverifiable without DNA. This CDR3 has 15 amino acids. Germline V gene data show CDR1 as DFQATT and CDR2 as SNEGSKA (reference sequence). CDR3 loop: CSASSSGITNYGYTF.